The rows below give T cell receptor beta chains drawn from one sample of a study of response to subunit inactivated influenza vaccine. TCRdb passed the RT-PCR reads through MiXCR, listing each CDR3 protein once. The table records some 850,000 distinct CDR3 sequences, about 18% of them present only once. The source was PBMCs from blood, collected 5 to 6 days after vaccination. The receptors shown here come from a man over 45 who received an inactivated influenza vaccine. CDR3s include the opening cysteine and the closing phenylalanine or tryptophan. The D gene is left open where the match is weak. Part of the rows lack a size; the others show once, few, many or a class for expanded clones.

clone size	V gene	J gene	D gene	CDR3 DNA	CDR3 protein
few	TRBV12-3/TRBV12-4	TRBJ2-5	TRBD2	TGTGCCAGCAGCTCCCAGACTAGCGGGAACATCAAAGAGACCCAGTACTTC	CASSSQTSGNIKETQYF
few	TRBV4-2	TRBJ2-5	.	TGTGCCAGCAGCAGGGGAGGACAGCAAGAGACCCAGTACTTC	CASSRGGQQETQYF
.	TRBV7-8	TRBJ2-5	TRBD2	TGTGCCAGCAGCTTAGAGCGGGGCCGAGAGACCCAGTACTTC	CASSLERGRETQYF
few	TRBV20-1	TRBJ1-2	.	TGCAGTGCTAGATTGGGCAGTTCAACTAATGGCTACACCTTC	CSARLGSSTNGYTF
.	TRBV6-1	TRBJ2-5	.	TGTGCCAGCAGTGCAGACCCAGGGGTTCAAGAGACCCAGTACTTC	CASSADPGVQETQYF
few	TRBV10-3	TRBJ2-1	TRBD2	TGTGCCATCAGTGAGTTCCCCGGACAGGGTTCGACTAGCGGGAGTCGGCGCTACAATGAGCAGTTCTTC	CAISEFPGQGSTSGSRRYNEQFF
.	TRBV29-1	TRBJ2-7	.	TGCAGCGCCCCGGGGGATACGGGCGAGCAGTACTTC	CSAPGDTGEQYF
few	TRBV20-1	TRBJ2-7	.	TGCAGTGCACCCCGGACTCCGACCTACGAGCAGTACTTC	CSAPRTPTYEQYF
few	TRBV5-6	TRBJ1-2	.	TGTGCCAGCAGCTTGGTTTCAGGGAAATATGGCTACACCTTC	CASSLVSGKYGYTF
.	TRBV9	TRBJ2-2	.	TGTGCCAGCAGCGTAGTATTAGTTTCCGGGGAGCTGTTTTTT	CASSVVLVSGELFF
.	TRBV20-1	TRBJ2-7	.	TGCAGTGCTAGGTCCCCGGTTATGGACGAGCAGTACTTC	CSARSPVMDEQYF
.	TRBV20-1	TRBJ2-7	TRBD2	TGCAGTGCTAGAACTAGCGGGCCGCCTTTCTACGAGCAGTACTTC	CSARTSGPPFYEQYF
few	TRBV30	TRBJ2-4	.	TGTGCCTGGAGTGAGGGGGGGCTAGCCAAAAACATTCAGTACTTC	CAWSEGGLAKNIQYF
.	TRBV15	TRBJ2-5	.	TGTGCCACCAGCAACATGCTGGGGACCCAAGAGACCCAGTACTTC	CATSNMLGTQETQYF
many	TRBV5-1	TRBJ2-1	TRBD1	TGCGCCAGCAGCTTCCGGGACAGCTACAATGAGCAGTTCTTC	CASSFRDSYNEQFF
many	TRBV12-3/TRBV12-4	TRBJ2-2	.	TGTGCCAGCAGCTTAGCCGTAACCGGGGAGCTGTTTTTT	CASSLAVTGELFF
.	TRBV25-1	TRBJ2-5	TRBD1	TGTGCCAGCAACTTAGGGTCAGGGGGCCAAGAGACCCAGTACTTC	CASNLGSGGQETQYF
.	TRBV27	TRBJ2-3	.	TGTGCCAGCAGTCAAAAGGCCCGGACAGATACGCAGTATTTT	CASSQKARTDTQYF
.	TRBV6-1	TRBJ2-2	TRBD2	TGTGCCAGCAGGGCTAGCGGAGGAGTAGGGCACGGGGAGCTGTTTTTT	CASRASGGVGHGELFF
many	TRBV12-3/TRBV12-4	TRBJ1-4	.	TGTGCCAGCAGTTTAGGGGCAGAAAATGAAAAACTGTTTTTT	CASSLGAENEKLFF
.	TRBV10-3	TRBJ2-2	TRBD2	TGTGCCATCAAGGCTAGCGGGATGAACACCGGGGAGCTGTTTTTT	CAIKASGMNTGELFF
.	TRBV18	TRBJ2-5	.	TGTGCCAGCTCACCGAGACGGGACCTCCAAGAGACCCAGTACTTC	CASSPRRDLQETQYF
few	TRBV5-1	TRBJ2-1	TRBD2	TGCGCCAGCCGACAAGGGACTAGCGGCGATGAGCAGTTCTTC	CASRQGTSGDEQFF
few	TRBV15	TRBJ1-2	.	TGTGCCACCAGCAGAGATCCGTCACCGATCTATGGCTACACCTTC	CATSRDPSPIYGYTF
.	TRBV27	TRBJ2-1	TRBD2	TGTGCCAGCAGTTTCCGCGGGACTATCAATGAGCAGTTCTTC	CASSFRGTINEQFF
.	TRBV7-2	TRBJ2-7	.	TGTGCCAGCAGCTCCGACGGGGTCACCTACGAGCAGTACTTC	CASSSDGVTYEQYF
few	TRBV20-1	TRBJ2-7	TRBD1	TGCAGTGCCAAGAGGGACAGATCCTACGAGCAGTACTTC	CSAKRDRSYEQYF